A selection of T cell receptor beta chains follows, all from one sample in a study of blood T cells in healthy people across ages. Each CDR3 protein gets one entry after TCRdb re-called the 5' RACE reads with MiXCR. The sample contains about 670,000 distinct CDR3 sequences, about 51% of which appear only once. Sequenced material: blood. The source of these receptors is an elderly woman in good health. Each CDR3 is given with its conserved first and last residue. D genes are given only for firm matches. The listing skips clone size in some rows; elsewhere it reads once, few, many or a size class.

J: TRBJ2-1; size: NA; V: TRBV5-1; D: NA; DNA: TGCGCCAGCAGCTTGGCTCCAGGTGCCTACAATGAGCAGTTCTTC; CDR3: CASSLAPGAYNEQFF
J: TRBJ2-3; size: few; V: TRBV24-1; D: TRBD1; DNA: TGTGCCACCGCCCTAGGGGGCCAGGCAGATACGCAGTATTTT; CDR3: CATALGGQADTQYF
J: TRBJ2-1; size: many; V: TRBV12-3/TRBV12-4; D: NA; DNA: TGTGCCAGCAGTCCCCCTGGGGTCCATGAGCAGTTCTTC; CDR3: CASSPPGVHEQFF
J: TRBJ2-2; size: NA; V: TRBV6-2/TRBV6-3; D: TRBD2; DNA: TGTGCCAGCAGTCGTCGGTTAGCGGGGGGGACCGGGGAGCTGTTTTTT; CDR3: CASSRRLAGGTGELFF
J: TRBJ2-3; size: many; V: TRBV20-1; D: TRBD2; DNA: TGCAGTGCTAGACATACTAGCGGGAGCCTCACAGATACGCAGTATTTT; CDR3: CSARHTSGSLTDTQYF
J: TRBJ2-7; size: many; V: TRBV20-1; D: TRBD1; DNA: TGCAGTGCTAGTTCAGACAGGGGCTACGAGCAGTACTTC; CDR3: CSASSDRGYEQYF
J: TRBJ2-5; size: NA; V: TRBV5-1; D: TRBD2; DNA: TGCGCCAGCAGGGAGAGCGGGGGCCCCCAAGAGACCCAGTACTTC; CDR3: CASRESGGPQETQYF
J: TRBJ2-7; size: NA; V: TRBV25-1; D: NA; DNA: TGTGCCAGCAGTGAGAACCTCGGATCTGCGCCCCCGGGCTCCTACAATGAGCAGTACTTC; CDR3: CASSENLGSAPPGSYNEQYF
J: TRBJ2-1; size: many; V: TRBV24-1; D: NA; DNA: TGTGCCACCAGTGATTTGAGAGGCTGGGATGAGCAGTTCTTC; CDR3: CATSDLRGWDEQFF
J: TRBJ1-1; size: many; V: TRBV6-5; D: TRBD1; DNA: TGTGCCAGCAGTCGGACAGGGGCGGGAAACACTGAAGCTTTCTTT; CDR3: CASSRTGAGNTEAFF
J: TRBJ2-1; size: many; V: TRBV24-1; D: NA; DNA: TGTGCCACCAGTGATTCGGGCAGGGTACGTGAGCAGTTCTTC; CDR3: CATSDSGRVREQFF
J: TRBJ1-1; size: NA; V: TRBV7-3; D: TRBD1; DNA: TGTGCCAGCAGCGTAAGGACAGGGGGCGAAGCTTTCTTT; CDR3: CASSVRTGGEAFF
J: TRBJ2-1; size: many; V: TRBV4-2; D: TRBD2; DNA: TGTGCCAGCAGCCAAGATAAAACTAGCGGCAATGAGCAGTTCTTC; CDR3: CASSQDKTSGNEQFF
J: TRBJ2-5; size: once; V: TRBV7-9; D: NA; DNA: TGTGCCAGCAGCCGTAGGACGGAGGGCTTAACTAGAGAGACCCAGTACTTC; CDR3: CASSRRTEGLTRETQYF
J: TRBJ2-3; size: few; V: TRBV3-1; D: TRBD1; DNA: TGTGCCAGCAGCCAATGGCAGGGGGCAACAGATACGCAGTATTTT; CDR3: CASSQWQGATDTQYF
J: TRBJ2-1; size: NA; V: TRBV9; D: NA; DNA: TGTGCCAGCAGCGTAGGGAGCGCCAATGAGCAGTTCTTC; CDR3: CASSVGSANEQFF
J: TRBJ2-3; size: many; V: TRBV27; D: TRBD2; DNA: TGTGCCAGCAGTTTCAGCGGGAGGGGCACAGATACGCAGTATTTT; CDR3: CASSFSGRGTDTQYF
J: TRBJ1-2; size: once; V: TRBV9; D: TRBD1; DNA: TGTGCCAGCAGCGTCCTCGCACAGGGGGCCCGAGTAGGCTACACCTTC; CDR3: CASSVLAQGARVGYTF
J: TRBJ2-5; size: NA; V: TRBV20-1; D: TRBD2; DNA: TGCAGTGCACCAAGAGGAGGACTAGAAGAGACCCAGTACTTC; CDR3: CSAPRGGLEETQYF
J: TRBJ2-3; size: once; V: TRBV10-3; D: TRBD2; DNA: TGTGCCACCTATCACCCTAGCGGAGCCACAGATACGCAGTATTTT; CDR3: CATYHPSGATDTQYF
J: TRBJ2-3; size: NA; V: TRBV18; D: TRBD2; DNA: TGTGCCAGCTCACCGGCAAGCGGGAGTATAGATACGCAGTATTTT; CDR3: CASSPASGSIDTQYF
J: TRBJ2-5; size: many; V: TRBV20-1; D: TRBD1; DNA: TGCAGTGCTAGAGAACTTGGTAGGGGGCTACACCAAGAGACCCAGTACTTC; CDR3: CSARELGRGLHQETQYF
J: TRBJ2-3; size: many; V: TRBV27; D: TRBD2; DNA: TGTGCCAGCAGTTTAATGGCGGGAGTTAGAACAGATACGCAGTATTTT; CDR3: CASSLMAGVRTDTQYF
J: TRBJ2-3; size: NA; V: TRBV6-6; D: NA; DNA: TGTGCCAGCAGGGGACTGGCGGGGTGGAAGGCAGATACGCAGTATTTT; CDR3: CASRGLAGWKADTQYF
J: TRBJ2-1; size: many; V: TRBV5-1; D: TRBD2; DNA: TGCGCCAGCAGCCCTGGGAGCGGGAGGGAATACAATGAGCAGTTCTTC; CDR3: CASSPGSGREYNEQFF
J: TRBJ2-7; size: many; V: TRBV20-1; D: NA; DNA: TGCAGTGCTAGAGAGCTAGGCCTTCGCTACGAGCAGTACTTC; CDR3: CSARELGLRYEQYF
J: TRBJ1-5; size: few; V: TRBV18; D: NA; DNA: TGTGCCAGCGCACAAACCACTCAGACCCAGCATTTT; CDR3: CASAQTTQTQHF
J: TRBJ2-3; size: few; V: TRBV7-2; D: TRBD2; DNA: TGTGCCAGCAGCTCCACTAGCGGGGTGGGGGATACGCAGTATTTT; CDR3: CASSSTSGVGDTQYF
J: TRBJ2-6; size: NA; V: TRBV5-5; D: NA; DNA: TGTGCCAGCAGCTTGGGCTGGTTCTCTGGGGCCAACGTCCTGACTTTC; CDR3: CASSLGWFSGANVLTF
J: TRBJ2-1; size: NA; V: TRBV28; D: NA; DNA: TGTGCCAGCAGTTTATACTTGAACGATGAGCAGTTCTTC; CDR3: CASSLYLNDEQFF
J: TRBJ2-7; size: many; V: TRBV7-2; D: NA; DNA: TGTGCCAGCAGCTTAGTTCCCCAGGGTTCCTACGAGCAGTACTTC; CDR3: CASSLVPQGSYEQYF
J: TRBJ2-5; size: few; V: TRBV20-1; D: TRBD1; DNA: TGCAGTGCTAATGACAGGGACCAAGAGACCCAGTACTTC; CDR3: CSANDRDQETQYF
J: TRBJ1-1; size: NA; V: TRBV4-1; D: TRBD1; DNA: TGCGCCAGCAGCCATTCGCAGGGGGTGGGAAACACTGAAGCTTTCTTT; CDR3: CASSHSQGVGNTEAFF
J: TRBJ2-1; size: few; V: TRBV20-1; D: TRBD2; DNA: TGCAGTGCTCCAGGACGAGCGGGGGACAATGAGCAGTTCTTC; CDR3: CSAPGRAGDNEQFF
J: TRBJ2-1; size: NA; V: TRBV15; D: NA; DNA: TGTGCCACCAACCGGGACAACTACAATGAGCAGTTCTTC; CDR3: CATNRDNYNEQFF
J: TRBJ2-2; size: NA; V: TRBV20-1; D: TRBD1; DNA: TGCAGTGCTAGGACAGGGTACCCCGGGGAGCTGTTTTTT; CDR3: CSARTGYPGELFF
J: TRBJ2-5; size: many; V: TRBV12-3/TRBV12-4; D: NA; DNA: TGTGCCAGCAGTTTCGCTCAGATTCAAGAGACCCAGTACTTC; CDR3: CASSFAQIQETQYF
J: TRBJ1-4; size: few; V: TRBV5-1; D: NA; DNA: TGCGCCAGCAGCTTCAGCGGGGGAGCGAATGAAAAACTGTTTTTT; CDR3: CASSFSGGANEKLFF
J: TRBJ2-1; size: many; V: TRBV10-1; D: NA; DNA: TGCGCCAGCAGTGAGGGTCGTGGGGGACCATACAATGAGCAGTTCTTC; CDR3: CASSEGRGGPYNEQFF
J: TRBJ2-1; size: NA; V: TRBV29-1; D: NA; DNA: TGCAGCGTCCCGCTGGAAGGGTCCTACAATGAGCAGTTCTTC; CDR3: CSVPLEGSYNEQFF
J: TRBJ1-2; size: many; V: TRBV6-6; D: TRBD1; DNA: TGTGCCAGCAGTTACTCCCCGGACAGGGGGCGTAACTATGGCTACACCTTC; CDR3: CASSYSPDRGRNYGYTF
J: TRBJ1-2; size: few; V: TRBV6-1; D: NA; DNA: TGTGCCAGCAGATCCGGCGGGAGGGGAGAAGGGGGCTACACCTTC; CDR3: CASRSGGRGEGGYTF
J: TRBJ2-4; size: many; V: TRBV20-1; D: NA; DNA: TGCAGTGCTAGAGTTAGGAACATTCAGTACTTC; CDR3: CSARVRNIQYF